This TCR beta chain derives from a study of shared clonotypes between healthy human individuals. Profiled with immunoSEQ multiplex PCR; TCRdb holds only in-frame clones, not every one. Of a few million clones in the sample, approximately 93% were seen once. The germline V gene has CDR1 MNHEY and CDR2 SVGAGI. J gave up 3 bases and V 7 bases, and 9 bases lay outside the gene matches. The CDR3 is 15 amino acids. The clonotype originates from a young man in good health. Some clones in this sample may be carry-over from other donors' samples. The chain uses TRBV6-5 and TRBJ1-3; 7 bases agree with TRBD1. What was sequenced was naive CD4+ T cells from PBMCs. Subset: CD45RA+ positively selected. CDR3 loop: CASTQGEVVGNTIYF. The CDR3 DNA is TGTGCCAGCACCCAGGGGGAGGTAGTTGGAAACACCATATATTTT.